This T cell receptor (beta chain) was obtained from a study of T cell clones after liver transplantation. Study as a whole: TCRbeta sequencing after a pre-transplant mixed lymphocyte reaction identified graft-donor-reactive clones, later tracked in post-transplant blood.

The repertoire was sequenced with immunoSEQ multiplex PCR; TCRdb's copy has only in-frame clones and lacks some. The sample has around 80,000 clones, roughly 85% seen once; the top ten hold more than 0.45%. The CDR3 has 14 residues. The V and J ends lost 2 bases and 4 bases, in that order; junction bases with no gene match: 3. Germline assignment: CDR1 MDHEN and CDR2 SYDVKM. The chain employs TRBV28 and TRBJ1-2; 8 bases are a match to TRBD1. The sample here was CD4+ T cells from blood, taken approximately 3.5 years after liver transplant. This receptor was identified in a human patient who received a liver transplant. The graft donor may have contributed some T cells. DNA of the CDR3: TGTGCCAGCAGTTTAGACGACAGGGGCTATGGCTACACCTTC. Translated: CASSLDDRGYGYTF.